These 17 T cell receptor beta chains came from one sample sequenced in a study of human T cells and chemical hapten exposure. Time point specified: patch test 2, 6 weeks after DPC sensitization. The treatment: therapeutic diphenylcyclopropenone sensitization with weekly scalp DPC. Each CDR3 protein is one row after TCRdb ran MiXCR on the RACE reads. Of more than 80,000 distinct CDR3 sequences listed, 8.5% to 12% are singletons. The specimen comprised whole blood, sampled in connection with sensitization to the hapten diphenylcyclopropenone (DPC). The source of these receptors is a woman in her fifties or sixties with alopecia areata. Some clones in this sample may be carry-over from other donors' samples.

This clonotype occurred a few times. This sequence joins TRBV20-1 and TRBJ2-1, with TRBD2 matching over 7 bases. This CDR3 has 18 residues. V lost 6 bases to trimming and J lost 1 base; unmatched junction nucleotides: 18. The V gene's germline CDR1 is DFQATT and CDR2 SNEGSKA (reference sequence). Here the CDR3 reads CSAPSGPLFDRSYNEQFF. The CDR3 DNA sequence: TGCAGTGCGCCTAGCGGCCCGCTGTTCGATCGTTCCTACAATGAGCAGTTCTTC.

This clonotype was seen more than once but under ten times. V gene TRBV15 combines with J gene TRBJ2-1, with D possibly matching TRBD2 (5 bases). The CDR3 is made up of 13 amino acids. Trimming took off 3 bases at V and 12 bases at J, with 15 bases between the two ends. Germline loops: CDR1 LNHNV, CDR2 YYDKDF (reference sequence). Here the CDR3 DNA reads TGTGCCACCAGCAGCCTAGCCCAGACTTTGCAGTTCTTC. It translates to CATSSLAQTLQFF. Variable domain in full (rest from reference TRBV15 and TRBJ2-1): DAMVIQNPRYQVTQFGKPVTLSCSQTLNHNVMYWYQQKSSQAPKLLFHYYDKDFNNEADTPDNFQSRRPNTSFCFLDIRSPGLGDTAMYLCATSSLAQTLQFFGPGTRLTVL.

This clonotype was counted many times. This chain uses TRBV4-2 with TRBJ1-5; TRBD1 aligns across 7 bases. The V and J ends lost 0 bases and 4 bases, in that order; junction bases with no gene match: 6. Germline CDR1 LGHNA, CDR2 YNFKEQ. This CDR3 has 16 amino acids. DNA of the CDR3: TGTGCCAGCAGCCAAGAACTGGGACAGAAAAATCAGCCCCAGCATTTT. It yields the protein CASSQELGQKNQPQHF.

Ten or more counts support this clonotype. The CDR3 sequence: CAWAGTISYEQYF. The DNA of the CDR3 is TGTGCCTGGGCCGGGACAATCTCCTACGAGCAGTACTTC. The chain combines TRBV30 with TRBJ2-7; possibly TRBD1 for D (6 bases). Trimming pared 5 bases from V and 0 bases from J, leaving 11 bases between. The CDR3 contains 13 residues. Germline CDR1 is GTSNPN and CDR2 is SVGIG (reference sequence).

This clonotype was observed at least ten times. J is TRBJ2-7 and V is TRBV11-2; TRBD2 aligns across 10 bases. The V gene's germline CDR1 is SGHAT and CDR2 FQNNGV. The length of the CDR3 is 17 residues. The ends lost 6 bases at V and 3 bases at J; junction bases unmatched: 14. CDR3 sequence reads: CASRHIKAGGQHYEQYF. As DNA, the CDR3 is TGTGCCAGCAGACATATTAAAGCGGGAGGGCAACACTACGAGCAGTACTTC.

This chain connects TRBV20-1 to TRBJ2-3; 7 bases fit TRBD1. CDR1 is DFQATT and CDR2 is SNEGSKA in the germline V gene (reference sequence). The CDR3 sequence is 15 residues long. With V trimmed by 6 bases and J by 2 bases, 11 bases remained unmatched. CDR3: CSAETAGTDTDTQYF. The CDR3 coding sequence is TGCAGTGCCGAGACCGCCGGGACAGACACAGATACGCAGTATTTT.

This clonotype was found a few times. This chain uses TRBV4-3 with TRBJ2-1, with D possibly matching TRBD1 (6 bases). The CDR3 totals 15 residues. From germline, CDR1 is LGHNA and CDR2 YSLEER. V dropped 5 bases and J dropped 9 bases, with 20 bases sitting between them. The CDR3 loop is CASSSVGTIPPEQFF. Written as DNA, the CDR3 is TGCGCCAGCAGCTCTGTGGGGACAATTCCACCTGAGCAGTTCTTC.

The chain uses TRBV28 and TRBJ2-1, with a possible D match to TRBD2 (5 bases). The germline V gene has CDR1 MDHEN and CDR2 SYDVKM. V was trimmed by 10 bases and J by 6 bases, leaving 16 bases between them. CDR3 size: 13 residues. The CDR3 nucleotides read TGTGCCATCAGAGGGCAAAATCGCAATGAGCAGTTCTTC. Translation gives CAIRGQNRNEQFF.

The table lists this clonotype with many counts. The chain is built from TRBV4-1 and TRBJ2-5; D gene unclear. Per germline, CDR1 MGHRA and CDR2 YSYEKL. Trimming cost V 1 base and J 5 bases, with 5 bases left between them. The CDR3 is made up of 12 amino acids. The CDR3 DNA is TGCGCCAGCAGCCAAGTTAGGGAGACCCAGTACTTC. Protein product: CASSQVRETQYF.

At least ten counts were recorded for this clonotype. This chain joins TRBV29-1 and TRBJ2-5; no clear D. The length of the CDR3 is 11 residues. Germline values: CDR1 SQVTM, CDR2 ANQGSEA. Trimming removed 6 bases at V and 3 bases at J, with 8 bases between. The CDR3: CSVVWEETQYF. For the CDR3, the DNA is TGCAGCGTGGTGTGGGAAGAGACCCAGTACTTC.

This clonotype has only a few counts. The chain employs TRBV6-5 and TRBJ2-7, with 10 bases matching TRBD2. There are 15 residues in the CDR3. CDR1 is MNHEY, CDR2 SVGAGI, per germline. J gave up 5 bases and V 2 bases, and 6 bases lay outside the gene matches. The CDR3 reads CASSYGRLAGDEQYF. In DNA, the CDR3 is TGTGCCAGCAGTTACGGTCGGCTAGCGGGAGACGAGCAGTACTTC.

This clonotype was seen many times. This chain connects TRBV10-3 to TRBJ1-5, with 7 bases fitting TRBD1. Unmatched junction bases numbered 11, after V lost 10 bases and J lost 5 bases. Germline V CDR1 and CDR2: ENHRY, SYGVKD. CDR3 size: 14 residues. Here the CDR3 DNA reads TGTGCCACGATGGAGGCAGGGGGAGATCAGCCCCAGCATTTT. As protein: CATMEAGGDQPQHF.

This clonotype was found a few times. The rearrangement uses TRBV5-1 and TRBJ2-7; D perhaps matches TRBD2 (7 bases). The CDR3 loop spans 15 amino acids. Germline lookup yields CDR1 SGHRS and CDR2 YFSETQ. V dropped 1 base and J dropped 3 bases, with 14 bases sitting between them. The CDR3 spells CASSLLGGANYEQYF. Written as DNA, the CDR3 is TGCGCCAGCAGCTTGTTAGGGGGGGCAAACTACGAGCAGTACTTC.

This clonotype was seen a handful of times. The chain links TRBV11-2 to TRBJ2-1, with 12 positions matching TRBD2. The CDR3 covers 14 residues. V gave up 4 bases and J gave up 7 bases; unmatched junction bases: 2. Looked up from germline, CDR1 is SGHAT and CDR2 is FQNNGV. The DNA of the CDR3 is TGTGCCAGCAGCTATGGGACTAGCGGGAATGAGCAGTTCTTC. Translated, it gives CASSYGTSGNEQFF.

This clonotype was counted a single time. This sequence joins TRBV2 and TRBJ2-1; a weak D match, TRBD2 (5 bases). The CDR3 contains 14 residues. V was pared by 11 bases and J by 7 bases, with 21 bases between. Germline loops: CDR1 SNHLY, CDR2 FYNNEI. The CDR3 DNA sequence: TGTGCCCAACGCTATAGCGAGTGGGCAAATGAGCAGTTCTTC. Translated: CAQRYSEWANEQFF.

This clonotype was detected many times. This chain links TRBV28 with TRBJ2-7; the match to TRBD1 covers 9 bases. In germline, CDR1 is MDHEN, CDR2 SYDVKM. After removal of 5 bases from V and 2 bases from J, the junction contained 7 bases not matched to a gene. The CDR3 has 15 residues. CDR3 region: CASSGTGTRTYEQYF. Here the CDR3 DNA reads TGTGCCAGCAGTGGGACAGGGACTCGTACCTACGAGCAGTACTTC.

This clonotype was found many times. The chain links TRBV2 to TRBJ1-1; unclear D gene. V shed 11 bases and J shed 0 bases, with 13 bases lying between them. Germline V gene data show CDR1 as SNHLY and CDR2 as FYNNEI. The CDR3 runs 13 residues. CDR3 sequence reads: CAGSVGMNTEAFF. The CDR3 nucleotides read TGTGCCGGTTCCGTGGGAATGAACACTGAAGCTTTCTTT.